The 18 T cell receptor beta chains reported below all come from one sample, sequenced in a study of blood T cell repertoires in COVID-19. The data were produced by immunoSEQ multiplex PCR, yet TCRdb's version contains in-frame clones alone and is incomplete. Of about 220,000 clones listed, roughly 80% are singletons. Sequences were obtained from peripheral blood. All receptors derive from a woman aged 60-70 years who had recovered from COVID-19.

The chain employs TRBV4-1 and TRBJ1-6; 7 bases line up with TRBD1. V lost 4 bases and J lost 2; bases outside the gene matches: 11. CDR3 length: 18 residues. Germline CDR1 MGHRA, CDR2 YSYEKL. The CDR3 sequence: CASSPLTGQATYNSPLHF. CDR3 nucleotide sequence: TGCGCCAGCAGCCCTTTAACCGGACAGGCCACCTATAATTCACCCCTCCACTTT.

V is TRBV3-1 (or the pseudogene TRBV3-2) and J is TRBJ1-6; D is uncertain. V was shortened by 1 base and J by 0 bases, with 4 bases between the two germline ends. The CDR3 extends over 15 amino acids. CDR1 and CDR2 (germline): LGHDT, YNNKEL (reference sequence). This CDR3 reads CASSQGSSYNSPLHF. DNA for the CDR3: TGTGCCAGCAGCCAAGGGAGCTCCTATAATTCACCCCTCCACTTT.

The chain links TRBV7-8 to TRBJ1-1, with D perhaps matching TRBD1 (5 bases). The CDR3 has 14 amino acids. CDR1 SGHVS and CDR2 FQNEAQ come from the germline V gene. Trimming left V 3 bases short and J 4 bases short, with 12 bases between. The CDR3 is CASSFGLGGTEAFF. Written as DNA, the CDR3 is TGTGCCAGCAGCTTTGGACTGGGGGGCACTGAAGCTTTCTTT.

The V call is TRBV6-6, the J call TRBJ2-2; D possibly corresponds to TRBD2 (5 bases). V lost 6 bases and J lost 0, with 11 bases in between. CDR1 is MNHNY, CDR2 SVGAGI, per germline (reference sequence). CDR3 length: 15 amino acids. The CDR3 nucleotides are TGTGCCAGCAGCGCGGAGGATCCGAACACCGGGGAGCTGTTTTTT. Its protein product is CASSAEDPNTGELFF.

The gene calls are TRBV7-2 and TRBJ2-3, with D uncertain. The CDR3 covers 14 residues. Germline CDR1 and CDR2: SGHTA and FQGNSA. V shed 2 bases and J shed 4 bases, with 10 bases lying between them. The CDR3 here is CASSLYSRADTQYF. CDR3 nucleotides: TGTGCCAGCAGCTTATATTCTCGGGCAGATACGCAGTATTTT.

The chain combines TRBV15 with TRBJ2-4; a weak D match, TRBD2 (6 bases). Trimming cost V 5 bases and J 0 bases, with 20 bases left between them. Germline loops: CDR1 LNHNV, CDR2 YYDKDF (reference sequence). The CDR3 has 18 amino acids. The CDR3: CATSLFLIAEQAKNIQYF. The CDR3 nucleotides are TGTGCCACCAGCCTTTTTTTGATAGCGGAACAAGCCAAAAACATTCAGTACTTC.

The chain is built from TRBV2 and TRBJ1-2, with 10 nucleotides matching TRBD1. The CDR3 sequence is 14 residues long. The V and J ends lost 6 bases and 6 bases, in that order; junction bases with no gene match: 7. The germline V gene has CDR1 SNHLY and CDR2 FYNNEI. The CDR3 here is CASSSLGTGDGYTF. In DNA form, the CDR3 reads TGTGCCAGCAGCAGTCTTGGGACAGGGGATGGCTACACCTTC.

In this sample, this clone turned up a few times. In the same sample, other DNA sequences code for this CDR3. The chain uses TRBV2 and TRBJ1-2, with 7 bases fitting TRBD1. The length of the CDR3 is 12 residues. V was clipped by 5 bases and J by 4 bases; unmatched bases: 1. The germline gives CDR1 SNHLY, CDR2 FYNNEI. The CDR3 bases are TGTGCCAGCAGTCGGGACAGCTATGGCTACACCTTC. Amino acids: CASSRDSYGYTF.

DNA of the CDR3: TGTGCCAGCAGCCCCCAGGGGGGCCTCGGAGTCTATGGCTACACCTTC. Residues: CASSPQGGLGVYGYTF. This chain links TRBV7-2 with TRBJ1-2; TRBD1 matches at 7 bases. The CDR3 sequence is 16 residues long. V lost 5 bases, J lost 4 bases, and 13 bases stayed unmatched. Germline assignment: CDR1 SGHTA and CDR2 FQGNSA. The entire variable domain, with the rest obtained from reference TRBV7-2 and TRBJ1-2, is as follows: GAGVSQSPSNKVTEKGKDVELRCDPISGHTALYWYRQSLGQGLEFLIYFQGNSAPDKSGLPSDRFSAERTGGSVSTLTIQRTQQEDSAVYLCASSPQGGLGVYGYTFGSGTRLTVV.

This sequence joins TRBV7-8 and TRBJ2-4; TRBD1 matches 10 bases. The CDR3 length is 16 residues. Germline CDR1 SGHVS, CDR2 FQNEAQ. V shed 2 bases and J 2 bases; nucleotides not matched to a gene: 3. The CDR3 region has the DNA TGTGCCAGCAGCTTACGACAGGGGGCATCCAAAAACATTCAGTACTTC. Translated: CASSLRQGASKNIQYF.

The chain uses TRBV20-1 and TRBJ2-3; the D gene is possibly TRBD1 (6 bases). The CDR3 length is 15 residues. The ends were cut back, 3 bases at V and 1 base at J, with 14 bases in the middle. Per germline, CDR1 DFQATT and CDR2 SNEGSKA (reference sequence). CDR3 sequence: CSASAVGAGTDTQYF. The CDR3 DNA reads as TGCAGTGCTAGTGCGGTGGGGGCCGGCACAGATACGCAGTATTTT.

V usage is TRBV12-3 or TRBV12-4 and J usage is TRBJ1-2; D unclear. V shed 3 bases and J shed 7 bases, with 12 bases lying between them. The CDR3 length is 13 residues. This CDR3 reads CASSFRGMGGYTF. CDR3 DNA sequence: TGTGCCAGCAGTTTTAGAGGGATGGGTGGCTACACCTTC.

This clone is a singleton in its sample. J is TRBJ1-5 and V is TRBV7-9, with D unclear. With 5 bases removed from V and 3 bases from J, the gap between germline ends came to 8 bases. CDR1 and CDR2 (germline): SEHNR, FQNEAQ (reference sequence). The CDR3 has 13 residues. The CDR3 reads CASSAGSNQPQHF. CDR3 coding DNA: TGTGCCAGCAGCGCAGGTTCCAATCAGCCCCAGCATTTT.

The chain uses TRBV27 and TRBJ2-2; 9 bases align to TRBD2. CDR1 is MNHEY and CDR2 is SMNVEV in the germline V gene (reference sequence). The CDR3 spans 15 residues. V gave up 3 bases and J gave up 1 base; unmatched junction bases: 0. The CDR3 coding sequence is TGTGCCAGCAGTTTGACTAGCGGGAACACCGGGGAGCTGTTTTTT. Its translation: CASSLTSGNTGELFF.

This chain joins TRBV6-1 and TRBJ2-3; D is perhaps TRBD1 (6 bases). This CDR3 region has 12 residues. Germline lookup yields CDR1 MNHNS and CDR2 SASEGT. V lost 2 bases and J 8 bases, leaving 8 bases between the germline ends. The CDR3 DNA is TGTGCCAGCAGTGAAAGGGGGACTACGCAGTATTTT. Encoded protein: CASSERGTTQYF.

V usage is TRBV9 and J usage is TRBJ1-1; no clear D gene. V was clipped by 4 bases and J by 3 bases, with 10 bases between them. Germline loops: CDR1 SGDLS, CDR2 YYNGEE. The CDR3 is made up of 13 amino acids. The DNA for the CDR3 is TGTGCCAGCAGCACTTCGAGGGACACTGAAGCTTTCTTT. It translates to CASSTSRDTEAFF.

The chain employs TRBV3-1 (or the pseudogene TRBV3-2) and TRBJ2-5; D possibly corresponds to TRBD2 (6 bases). V dropped 1 base and J dropped 5 bases, with 8 bases sitting between them. The CDR3 loop spans 13 amino acids. CDR1 is LGHDT and CDR2 is YNNKEL in the germline V gene (reference sequence). CDR3: CASSQGSGETQYF. The CDR3 region has the DNA TGTGCCAGCAGCCAAGGCAGCGGGGAGACCCAGTACTTC.

This clone has a single count. V and J are TRBV5-1 and TRBJ2-1; D call uncertain. V shed 0 bases and J shed 7 bases, with 5 bases lying between them. Germline assignment: CDR1 SGHRS and CDR2 YFSETQ. This CDR3 region has 12 residues. The CDR3 spells CASSLARNEQFF. The DNA of the CDR3 is TGCGCCAGCAGCTTGGCCAGGAATGAGCAGTTCTTC. Together with reference TRBV5-1 and TRBJ2-1, the CDR3 gives the full variable domain: KAGVTQTPRYLIKTRGQQVTLSCSPISGHRSVSWYQQTPGQGLQFLFEYFSETQRNKGNFPGRFSGRQFSNSRSEMNVSTLELGDSALYLCASSLARNEQFFGPGTRLTVL.